One sample yielded the 22 T cell receptor beta chains listed below, sequenced in a study of blood T cell repertoires in COVID-19. TCRdb keeps only in-frame clones here, not all; method: immunoSEQ multiplex PCR. The sample shows around 270,000 clones, about four fifths of them seen only once. The source material was peripheral blood. The receptors derive from a woman in her forties who had recovered from COVID-19.

The gene calls are TRBV7-9 and TRBJ1-1; a weak D match, TRBD1 (6 bases). The germline V and J ends were trimmed by 6 bases and 11 bases, with 16 bases remaining between them. Germline V gene lookup returns CDR1 SEHNR and CDR2 FQNEAQ (reference sequence). The CDR3 covers 12 residues. The CDR3, as DNA: TGTGCCAGCAGTCAGACAGGCCTTGGCGCTTTCTTT. Protein product: CASSQTGLGAFF. The variable domain in full, completed from reference TRBV7-9 and TRBJ1-1, reads DTGVSQNPRHKITKRGQNVTFRCDPISEHNRLYWYRQTLGQGPEFLTYFQNEAQLEKSRLLSDRFSAERPKGSFSTLEIQRTEQGDSAMYLCASSQTGLGAFFGQGTRLTVV.

The chain uses TRBV11-2 and TRBJ1-1; a possible D gene is TRBD1 (6 bases). The germline V gene encodes CDR1 SGHAT and CDR2 FQNNGV. The CDR3 consists of 17 residues. V lost 5 bases to trimming and J lost 6 bases, with 25 bases between them. Here the CDR3 DNA reads TGTGCCAGCAGCCCTCGGCGGCCGAGAGGGGGAAACCCTGAAGCTTTCTTT. This codes for CASSPRRPRGGNPEAFF.

The CDR3: CASTDSGANVLTF. The CDR3 DNA reads TGTGCCAGCACAGACTCTGGGGCCAACGTCCTGACTTTC. The rearrangement joins TRBV28 to TRBJ2-6; D ambiguous. In germline, CDR1 is MDHEN, CDR2 SYDVKM. This CDR3 region has 13 residues. Trimming stripped 7 bases from V and 0 bases from J, with 4 bases between.

The genes are TRBV9 and TRBJ2-2, with D possibly matching TRBD1 (6 bases). Germline V gives CDR1 SGDLS, CDR2 YYNGEE. This CDR3 region has 16 residues. V was shortened by 4 bases and J by 4 bases, with 17 bases between the two germline ends. CDR3 sequence reads: CASSRETQGTTGELFF. CDR3 DNA sequence: TGTGCCAGCAGCAGAGAGACCCAGGGGACCACCGGGGAGCTGTTTTTT.

V is TRBV5-4 and J is TRBJ2-2, with TRBD1 identical over 10 bases. CDR3 size: 16 residues. J gave up 3 bases and V 2 bases, and 4 bases lay outside the gene matches. CDR1 is SGHNT, CDR2 YYREEE, per germline (reference sequence). CDR3 DNA: TGTGCCAGCAGCTTAGAGGGACAGGGGTACACCGGGGAGCTGTTTTTT. It encodes CASSLEGQGYTGELFF.

The V gene is TRBV30, the J gene TRBJ2-3; 8 bases agree with TRBD2. V dropped 3 bases and J dropped 0; count of bases not matched to a gene: 5. CDR1 and CDR2 (germline): GTSNPN, SVGIG (reference sequence). The CDR3 is made up of 15 amino acids. In nucleotides, the CDR3 is TGTGCCTGGAGCGGAGCGGGGGCTAGCACAGATACGCAGTATTTT. Translated: CAWSGAGASTDTQYF.

The V gene is TRBV2, the J gene TRBJ2-5, with 10 bases lining up with TRBD2. In germline, CDR1 is SNHLY, CDR2 FYNNEI. This CDR3 region has 16 residues. Trimming at V came to 1 base and at J to 2 bases, leaving 4 bases not matched to a gene. CDR3 nucleotides: TGTGCCAGCAGTGAAGTGCCTAGCGGGGGACAAGAGACCCAGTACTTC. Translation gives CASSEVPSGGQETQYF.

The J gene is TRBJ1-2, the V gene TRBV6-5; 9 bases line up with TRBD1. The trim removed 7 bases at V and 8 bases at J, leaving 11 bases unmatched. Per the germline V gene, CDR1 is MNHEY and CDR2 is SVGAGI. This CDR3 comprises 14 residues. The CDR3 region has the DNA TGTGCCAGCACCGTAAAACAGGGGGCCGGCGGCTACACCTTC. It specifies CASTVKQGAGGYTF.

The CDR3 DNA is TGCAGCGCCCTGACAGGGGATTACCAGCCCCAGCATTTT. This sequence encodes CSALTGDYQPQHF. The chain couples TRBV29-1 to TRBJ1-5; 8 nucleotides match TRBD1. Germline CDR1 reads SQVTM; CDR2 reads ANQGSEA. This CDR3 comprises 13 residues. V was clipped by 7 bases and J by 7 bases; unmatched bases: 9.

The V call is TRBV7-3, the J call TRBJ2-5; TRBD1 matches at 7 bases. The CDR3 spans 13 residues. Germline assignment: CDR1 SGHTA and CDR2 FQGTGA. J lost 5 bases, V lost 5 bases, and 5 bases had no gene match. CDR3 nucleotide sequence: TGTGCCAGCAGCCCAGGGGGTACGGAGACCCAGTACTTC. This codes for CASSPGGTETQYF.

This rearrangement joins TRBV30 to TRBJ1-4, with TRBD1 identical over 7 bases. This CDR3 comprises 14 residues. CDR1 is GTSNPN and CDR2 is SVGIG in the germline V gene (reference sequence). The CDR3 region is CAWGRGSTNEKLFF. The CDR3 bases are TGTGCTTGGGGCAGGGGGTCAACTAATGAAAAACTGTTTTTT. The full variable domain, in which reference TRBV30 and TRBJ1-4 provide the parts outside the CDR3, is SQTIHQWPATLVQPVGSPLSLECTVEGTSNPNLYWYRQAAGRGLQLLFYSVGIGQISSEVPQNLSASRPQDRQFILSSKKLLLSDSGFYLCAWGRGSTNEKLFFGSGTQLSVL.

Only one count was recorded for this clone. CDR3 bases: TGTGCCAGCAGCCGCGTTGGGGGGGTCAGCTCCTACGAGCAGTACTTC. Its protein product is CASSRVGGVSSYEQYF. The chain is built from TRBV11-3 and TRBJ2-7, with 7 bases lining up with TRBD2. V lost 5 bases to trimming and J lost 0 bases; unmatched junction nucleotides: 10. This CDR3 contains 16 residues. Germline V gene sequence: CDR1 SGHNT, CDR2 YENEEA. Combining the CDR3 with reference TRBV11-3 and TRBJ2-7 gives the whole variable domain EAGVVQSPRYKIIEKKQPVAFWCNPISGHNTLYWYLQNLGQGPELLIRYENEEAVDDSQLPKDRFSAERLKGVDSTLKIQPAELGDSAVYLCASSRVGGVSSYEQYFGPGTRLTVT.

The chain carries TRBV2 and TRBJ2-2; 10 bases align to TRBD1. J gave up 5 bases and V 5 bases, and 8 bases lay outside the gene matches. This CDR3 is 16 amino acids long. Per germline, CDR1 SNHLY and CDR2 FYNNEI. The CDR3 loop reads CASSQTGGVGTGELFF. Here the CDR3 DNA reads TGTGCCAGCAGTCAGACAGGGGGCGTTGGAACCGGGGAGCTGTTTTTT.

The chain uses TRBV5-1 and TRBJ2-2; a weak D match, TRBD1 (6 bases). V dropped 4 bases and J dropped 0 bases, with 13 bases sitting between them. The CDR3 extends over 16 amino acids. The germline CDR1 and CDR2 sequences are SGHRS and YFSETQ. The CDR3 sequence: CASSRTVSPNTGELFF. The DNA for the CDR3 is TGCGCCAGCAGCCGGACAGTTAGCCCGAACACCGGGGAGCTGTTTTTT.

This chain links TRBV7-3 with TRBJ2-5; 8 bases agree with TRBD2. Trimming removed 2 bases from V and 13 bases from J; junction bases left unmatched: 15. The CDR3 has 15 amino acids. Germline assignment: CDR1 SGHTA and CDR2 FQGTGA. The CDR3 coding sequence is TGTGCCAGCAGCTTAGAAATTCTCGGGACTAGTGGTTTGTACTTC. It yields the protein CASSLEILGTSGLYF.

The chain carries TRBV5-5 and TRBJ2-1, with 9 bases fitting TRBD1. From germline, CDR1 is SGHKS and CDR2 YYEKEE (reference sequence). The CDR3 has 13 amino acids. The J segment lost 4 bases and the V segment lost 7 bases, leaving 3 bases of the junction unmatched. The CDR3 is CASGTGHYNEQFF. For the CDR3, the DNA is TGTGCCAGCGGGACAGGGCATTACAATGAGCAGTTCTTC.

This clone was detected once. J is TRBJ1-1 and V is TRBV5-1; D may be TRBD1 (5 bases). CDR3 length: 14 residues. Germline V lookup: CDR1 SGHRS, CDR2 YFSETQ. V was clipped by 4 bases and J by 11 bases, with 21 bases between them. The CDR3 bases are TGCGCCAGCAGCCAAGGGGTCCGAGGCCTCGATGCTTTCTTT. It codes for CASSQGVRGLDAFF.

The chain is built from TRBV5-1 and TRBJ2-7; TRBD1 agrees at 7 bases. V was clipped by 3 bases and J by 0 bases; unmatched bases: 3. Germline V gene sequence: CDR1 SGHRS, CDR2 YFSETQ. The CDR3 contains 14 residues. The CDR3 loop is CASSSQGSSYEQYF. The CDR3 bases are TGCGCCAGCAGCTCACAGGGGTCCTCCTACGAGCAGTACTTC.

The gene calls are TRBV27 and TRBJ1-5; possibly TRBD1 for D (5 bases). V lost 4 bases to trimming and J lost 6 bases, with 13 bases between them. The CDR3 is 14 residues long. Germline assignment: CDR1 MNHEY and CDR2 SMNVEV (reference sequence). The CDR3 is CASSSQGLSQPQHF. The DNA for the CDR3 is TGTGCCAGCAGTTCTCAGGGATTGAGTCAGCCCCAGCATTTT.

This chain connects TRBV5-6 to TRBJ2-7, with TRBD2 matching 9 bases. This CDR3 is built from 15 residues. The trim removed 4 bases at V and 8 bases at J, leaving 13 bases unmatched. CDR1 is SGHDT, CDR2 YYEEEE, per germline. The CDR3 DNA reads TGTGCCAGCAGCCCACTTGGGGCGGGGGGGAGACAGCAGTACTTC. This encodes CASSPLGAGGRQQYF.

The chain carries TRBV27 and TRBJ1-3; D not resolved. V was shortened by 2 bases and J by 4 bases, with 6 bases between the two germline ends. The CDR3 runs 13 residues. Germline CDR1 and CDR2: MNHEY and SMNVEV (reference sequence). The CDR3 sequence is CASSLNQGNTIYF. Written as DNA, the CDR3 is TGTGCCAGCAGTTTAAATCAGGGAAACACCATATATTTT.

This chain links TRBV15 with TRBJ1-1; no definite D call. From germline, CDR1 is LNHNV and CDR2 YYDKDF (reference sequence). Trimming removed 1 base at V and 0 bases at J, with 6 bases between. The CDR3 has 14 residues. This chain's CDR3 is CATSRGQLNTEAFF. In DNA, the CDR3 is TGTGCCACCAGCAGAGGGCAGTTGAACACTGAAGCTTTCTTT.